Given below is one T cell receptor (beta chain) in context. The CDR3 spans 13 residues. V shed 8 bases and J shed 3 bases, with 13 bases lying between them. The germline gives CDR1 LNHDA, CDR2 SQIVND (reference sequence). This record comes from a study of control samples from healthy donors and cancer patients. The protocol was immunoSEQ multiplex PCR, while the TCRdb copy is restricted to in-frame clones and leaves out a portion. The data show 100,000 to 120,000 clones, almost 85% seen once. Sequenced: blood. This clonotype originated in a man aged 18 to 29 in good health. The chain employs TRBV19 and TRBJ1-2; D not resolved. CDR3 DNA: TGTGCCAGTTCTCGCCGGGGTTACTATGGCTACACCTTC. This codes for CASSRRGYYGYTF.